These 26 T cell receptor beta chains came from one sample sequenced in a study of technical replicates of blood from several donors. Produced via immunoSEQ multiplex PCR; TCRdb's table is partial and in-frame only. The sample holds roughly 50,000 clones; about 95% are singletons and the top ten take roughly 3.1%. The sequencing input was PBMCs. The source of these receptors is a human donor in good health. Some clones in this sample may be carry-over from other donors' samples.

This clone was recorded only once. The gene calls are TRBV6-5 and TRBJ1-3; D not certain. The V gene lost 3 bases and the J gene lost 0 bases, with 12 bases spanning the gap. This CDR3 spans 16 amino acids. CDR1 and CDR2 from the germline V gene are MNHEY and SVGAGI. The CDR3 protein is CASSYLEGFSGNTIYF. Here the CDR3 DNA reads TGTGCCAGCAGTTATCTTGAGGGCTTCTCTGGAAACACCATATATTTT.

The chain combines TRBV7-6 with TRBJ2-5; D is unresolved. Germline V gives CDR1 SGHVS, CDR2 FNYEAQ. The CDR3 extends over 13 amino acids. The V end lost 1 base, the J end lost 7 bases, and 10 bases lay between the germline ends. The CDR3 sequence: CASSLESAATQYF. CDR3 nucleotide sequence: TGTGCCAGCAGCTTAGAGAGTGCGGCGACCCAGTACTTC.

The V gene is TRBV10-3, the J gene TRBJ2-1, with 14 bases matching TRBD2. Germline trimming cut 8 bases from V and 7 bases from J; bases unmatched to any gene: 7. Per germline, CDR1 ENHRY and CDR2 SYGVKD. The CDR3 covers 15 residues. CDR3 amino acids: CAISGLAGDGNEQFF. The CDR3 DNA is TGTGCCATCTCGGGACTAGCGGGAGATGGGAATGAGCAGTTCTTC.

V and J are TRBV6-5 and TRBJ1-2, with a possible D match to TRBD1 (6 bases). The CDR3 is made up of 14 amino acids. Germline values: CDR1 MNHEY, CDR2 SVGAGI. V gave up 5 bases and J gave up 2 bases, with 12 bases separating them. DNA for the CDR3: TGTGCCAGCAGTATCGACAGGACCAACTATGGCTACACCTTC. This sequence encodes CASSIDRTNYGYTF.

This chain connects TRBV2 to TRBJ2-1, with 10 nucleotides matching TRBD2. Germline V gene sequence: CDR1 SNHLY, CDR2 FYNNEI. CDR3 size: 14 residues. The CDR3 region has the DNA TGTGCTGACGGTGGGACTAGCGCCCACAATGAGCAGTTCTTC. Amino acids: CADGGTSAHNEQFF. The variable domain in full, with the rest retrieved from reference TRBV2 and TRBJ2-1, is EPEVTQTPSHQVTQMGQEVILRCVPISNHLYFYWYRQILGQKVEFLVSFYNNEISEKSEIFDDQFSVERPDGSNFTLKIRSTKLEDSAMYFCADGGTSAHNEQFFGPGTRLTVL.

This chain links TRBV10-3 with TRBJ1-1; possibly TRBD1 for D (6 bases). Trimming removed 6 bases at V and 4 bases at J, with 9 bases between. In germline, CDR1 is ENHRY, CDR2 SYGVKD. CDR3 length: 12 amino acids. CDR3: CAIRGGATEAFF. The CDR3 region has the DNA TGTGCCATCAGGGGGGGGGCCACTGAAGCTTTCTTT.

The chain employs TRBV4-1 and TRBJ1-1; TRBD1 matches at 8 bases. Trimming at V came to 0 bases and at J to 0 bases, leaving 9 bases not matched to a gene. The germline V gene has CDR1 MGHRA and CDR2 YSYEKL. The CDR3 extends over 18 amino acids. The CDR3 bases are TGCGCCAGCAGCCAAGAGCGGGACAGGTCGTCGATGAACACTGAAGCTTTCTTT. This encodes CASSQERDRSSMNTEAFF.

The rearrangement links TRBV6-6 to TRBJ1-5; D remains unclear. Trimming pared 6 bases from V and 1 base from J, leaving 16 bases between. Germline values: CDR1 MNHNY, CDR2 SVGAGI (reference sequence). This CDR3 region has 16 residues. The CDR3 is CASRPLRGKSNQPQHF. CDR3 in DNA: TGTGCCAGCAGACCTCTTCGGGGAAAAAGCAATCAGCCCCAGCATTTT.

For the CDR3, the DNA is TGTGCCAGCAGTCGACAGGGCCTCCGCACTGAAGCTTTCTTT. Its protein is CASSRQGLRTEAFF. J is TRBJ1-1 and V is TRBV27; 7 nucleotides match TRBD1. There are 14 residues in the CDR3. V was clipped by 5 bases and J by 4 bases; unmatched bases: 7. Germline CDR1 reads MNHEY; CDR2 reads SMNVEV (reference sequence).

The V gene is TRBV5-8, the J gene TRBJ1-5; the match to TRBD1 covers 9 bases. The CDR3 has 15 amino acids. CDR1 SGHTS and CDR2 YDEGEE come from the germline V gene. J lost 4 bases, V lost 0 bases, and 2 bases had no gene match. The CDR3 DNA reads TGTGCCAGCAGCTTGGGGGACAGGGAAAATCAGCCCCAGCATTTT. As protein: CASSLGDRENQPQHF.

The genes are TRBV12-5 and TRBJ2-1; 9 bases line up with TRBD2. Per the germline V gene, CDR1 is LGHNT and CDR2 is FRNRAP. The trim removed 2 bases at V and 0 bases at J, leaving 5 bases unmatched. The CDR3 is 17 residues long. CDR3: CASGLSPTSGSYNEQFF. CDR3 sequence (DNA): TGTGCTAGTGGTTTGTCCCCGACTAGCGGCTCCTACAATGAGCAGTTCTTC.

The chain couples TRBV6-5 to TRBJ2-7, with D unresolved. Germline CDR1 reads MNHEY; CDR2 reads SVGAGI. V was trimmed by 0 bases and J by 2 bases, leaving 11 bases between them. The CDR3 has 15 amino acids. CDR3 in amino acids: CASSYSNTLTYEQYF. CDR3 sequence (DNA): TGTGCCAGCAGTTACTCCAATACTCTAACCTACGAGCAGTACTTC.

The chain uses TRBV6-6 and TRBJ2-7, with D tentatively TRBD1 (6 bases). Germline values: CDR1 MNHNY, CDR2 SVGAGI (reference sequence). The V end was cut by 6 bases, the J end by 4 bases, with 10 bases between. The CDR3 sequence is 12 residues long. The CDR3 nucleotides are TGTGCCAGCAGACCCACAGGGTACGAGCAGTACTTC. Translated: CASRPTGYEQYF.

This chain connects TRBV12-2 to TRBJ2-7; the D call TRBD2 from the table was never checked on the DNA. TRBV12-2 is a pseudogene locus. The CDR3 loop spans 14 amino acids. CDR3 DNA: TGTGCAAGTCGCTTCCTAGAAAACTCCTACGAGCAGTACTTC. It codes for CASRFLENSYEQYF.

The chain links TRBV7-9 to TRBJ2-7, with D unclear. This CDR3 is built from 12 residues. Between the trimmed V and J ends, which lost 3 bases and 10 bases, there was a span of 13 bases. Germline-derived CDR1 and CDR2 are SEHNR and FQNEAQ (reference sequence). The CDR3 DNA is TGTGCCAGCAGCTTGACTCCCCCCCGTCAGTACTTC. Translation: CASSLTPPRQYF. Complete variable domain (other parts from reference TRBV7-9 and TRBJ2-7): DTGVSQNPRHKITKRGQNVTFRCDPISEHNRLYWYRQTLGQGPEFLTYFQNEAQLEKSRLLSDRFSAERPKGSFSTLEIQRTEQGDSAMYLCASSLTPPRQYFGPGTRLTVT.

V usage is TRBV5-1 and J usage is TRBJ1-6, with D perhaps TRBD1 (6 bases). Germline CDR1 SGHRS, CDR2 YFSETQ. The CDR3 sequence is 14 residues long. V was clipped by 3 bases and J by 9 bases, with 13 bases between them. The CDR3 spells CASSSEGGFSPLHF. The CDR3 DNA is TGCGCCAGCAGCTCGGAAGGGGGTTTTTCACCCCTCCACTTT. The full variable domain, its missing parts supplied by reference TRBV5-1 and TRBJ1-6, is KAGVTQTPRYLIKTRGQQVTLSCSPISGHRSVSWYQQTPGQGLQFLFEYFSETQRNKGNFPGRFSGRQFSNSRSEMNVSTLELGDSALYLCASSSEGGFSPLHFGNGTRLTVT.

The chain recombines TRBV19 with TRBJ2-1, with D perhaps matching TRBD2 (6 bases). Trimming shortened V by 1 base and J by 12 bases, and 10 bases separated the two germline ends. Germline CDR1 is LNHDA and CDR2 is SQIVND (reference sequence). This CDR3 comprises 12 residues. CDR3 DNA sequence: TGTGCCAGTAGTATAGGGGGAGGCACGCAGTTCTTC. It encodes CASSIGGGTQFF.

The V gene is TRBV30, the J gene TRBJ2-2; 14 bases map to TRBD2. Germline CDR1 reads GTSNPN; CDR2 reads SVGIG (reference sequence). This CDR3 spans 20 amino acids. The V gene end was trimmed by 3 bases and the J gene end by 0 bases; junction bases not matched to a gene: 12. CDR3 amino acids: CAWRRRGGLAGDANTGELFF. CDR3 DNA: TGTGCCTGGAGGCGAAGGGGGGGACTAGCGGGGGACGCGAACACCGGGGAGCTGTTTTTT.

This clone was seen a few times. The gene calls are TRBV5-1 and TRBJ1-1; tentative D call: TRBD1 (5 bases). Trimming pared 4 bases from V and 4 bases from J, leaving 17 bases between. Looked up from germline, CDR1 is SGHRS and CDR2 is YFSETQ. The CDR3 consists of 15 residues. CDR3 in DNA: TGCGCCAGCAGCCAAGAATTTCAGGGAGGCACTGAAGCTTTCTTT. It yields the protein CASSQEFQGGTEAFF.

This rearrangement joins TRBV5-1 to TRBJ2-7, with 9 bases matching TRBD1. Trimming removed 3 bases from V and 1 base from J; junction bases left unmatched: 14. The CDR3 consists of 18 residues. Per germline, CDR1 SGHRS and CDR2 YFSETQ. The CDR3 DNA sequence: TGCGCCAGCAGCTCGACCGGGACAGGGACAATCGGGTCCTACGAGCAGTACTTC. Its translation is CASSSTGTGTIGSYEQYF.

CDR3 bases: TGTGCCAGCAGTACCGCCAGGGTCGATCAGCCCCAGCATTTT. Its protein product is CASSTARVDQPQHF. This sequence joins TRBV2 and TRBJ1-5; weak D call: TRBD1 (5 bases). The germline V gene has CDR1 SNHLY and CDR2 FYNNEI. The length of the CDR3 is 14 residues. V was clipped by 5 bases and J by 5 bases, with 13 bases between them.

The V call is TRBV27, the J call TRBJ2-7; maybe TRBD1 (6 bases). The V end was cut by 3 bases, the J end by 9 bases, with 18 bases between. Germline V gene lookup returns CDR1 MNHEY and CDR2 SMNVEV (reference sequence). CDR3 length: 14 amino acids. In DNA, the CDR3 is TGTGCCAGCAGTTTTTCCGGACAGACCTCTGTGCAGTACTTC. Its translation is CASSFSGQTSVQYF.

CDR3: CSVEAGTGIGYTF. The CDR3 DNA is TGCAGCGTTGAGGCCGGGACAGGGATCGGCTACACCTTC. V is TRBV29-1 and J is TRBJ1-2; TRBD1 aligns across 9 bases. The germline gives CDR1 SQVTM, CDR2 ANQGSEA. The CDR3 has 13 amino acids. The V gene end was trimmed by 3 bases and the J gene end by 8 bases; junction bases not matched to a gene: 7.

The CDR3 sequence is CASTPPGGNQPQHF. The CDR3 nucleotides read TGTGCCAGCACACCGCCGGGGGGAAATCAGCCCCAGCATTTT. The rearrangement links TRBV6-1 to TRBJ1-5; TRBD1 is a possible D gene (5 bases). The V gene's germline CDR1 is MNHNS and CDR2 SASEGT. The CDR3 spans 14 residues. V lost 7 bases and J 4 bases, leaving 14 bases between the germline ends.

A single count supports this clone. V and J are TRBV27 and TRBJ1-4, with a possible D match to TRBD1 (5 bases). Trimming pared 6 bases from V and 8 bases from J, leaving 16 bases between. Per the germline V gene, CDR1 is MNHEY and CDR2 is SMNVEV (reference sequence). The CDR3 sequence is 14 residues long. The CDR3 is CASRQSGLGEKLFF. In DNA, the CDR3 is TGTGCCAGCAGACAATCAGGGTTAGGAGAAAAACTGTTTTTT.

This chain joins TRBV5-1 and TRBJ2-1; 7 bases agree with TRBD2. Germline V gene lookup returns CDR1 SGHRS and CDR2 YFSETQ. Unmatched junction bases numbered 14, after V lost 4 bases and J lost 10 bases. The CDR3 runs 15 residues. The CDR3 DNA reads TGCGCCAGCAGCCGGACGGGGGGTCAGGTAGAGGAGCAGTTCTTC. This gives the protein CASSRTGGQVEEQFF.